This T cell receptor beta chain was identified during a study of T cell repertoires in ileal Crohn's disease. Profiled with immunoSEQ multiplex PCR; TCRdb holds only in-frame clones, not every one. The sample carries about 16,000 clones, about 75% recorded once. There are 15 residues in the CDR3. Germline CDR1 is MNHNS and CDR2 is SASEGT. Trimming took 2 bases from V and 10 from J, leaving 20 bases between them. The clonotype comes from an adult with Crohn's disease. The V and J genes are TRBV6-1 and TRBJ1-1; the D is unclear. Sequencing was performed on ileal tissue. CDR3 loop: CASSENLVDSLRAFF. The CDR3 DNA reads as TGTGCCAGCAGTGAAAATTTGGTAGATAGTTTGAGAGCTTTCTTT.